Listed here is a single T cell receptor (beta chain). Its specificity is not known. The data were taken from a study of T-cell memory formation after mild COVID-19. General study points: Later expanders leaned CD4+, whereas clones that contracted between day 15 and 85 were balanced CD4/CD8. SARS-CoV-2 specificity was not confirmed for second-wave clones peaking on day 37. Researchers found some responding clones in pre-infection memory, a sign that cross-reactive memory joined.

The germline V gene encodes CDR1 MDHEN and CDR2 SYDVKM. V was pared by 11 bases and J by 9 bases, with 12 bases of the junction left unmatched. There are 14 residues in the CDR3. TCRdb independently ran MiXCR on the 5' RACE reads; one entry per CDR3 protein. Of 200,000 to 250,000 distinct CDR3 sequences listed, around 9.1% are singletons. The sequencing sample was made of PBMCs or a T cell subset sorted from them (not recorded which). The TCR sequence derives from a man aged 18 to 30 who had mild COVID-19 (a few samples of this study predate the infection). Cell type and time point are not known. J is TRBJ2-1 and V is TRBV28; 11 bases map to TRBD2. The DNA for the CDR3 is TGTGCCGGTCTGGATAGCGGGGGGGCTGGTGAGCAGTTCTTC. Its translation: CAGLDSGGAGEQFF.